A single sample is the source of the 3 T cell receptor beta chains below, sequenced in a study of blood T cells in healthy people across ages. Next came a second PCR, run for roughly 6 to 11 cycles, which used a sample-barcoded 5' primer along with a J-beta primer mix. From the 5' RACE reads, TCRdb called clonotypes with MiXCR, one entry per CDR3 protein. The sample has about 750,000 distinct CDR3 sequences; approximately 53% are singletons. What was sequenced was blood. These receptors all stem from a man older than 75 in good health.

The chain combines TRBV10-1 with TRBJ2-7; possibly TRBD1 for D (7 bases). The germline gives CDR1 WNHNN, CDR2 SYGVQD (reference sequence). This CDR3 is built from 16 residues. Trimming took 1 base from V and 5 from J, leaving 18 bases between them. CDR3 sequence: CASSELTWTGLNEQYF. The CDR3 DNA is TGCGCCAGCAGTGAGTTAACCTGGACAGGACTAAACGAGCAGTACTTC.

The V gene is TRBV11-1, the J gene TRBJ2-1; D perhaps matches TRBD2 (5 bases). The V end was cut by 4 bases, the J end by 10 bases, with 14 bases between. Germline V gene data show CDR1 as SGHAT and CDR2 as FQDESV (reference sequence). This CDR3 is 13 amino acids long. The CDR3 region is CASSSLRTGEQFF. CDR3 DNA: TGTGCCAGCAGCTCTCTCAGGACGGGGGAGCAGTTCTTC.

This clonotype was seen once. The chain carries TRBV27 and TRBJ1-2; 10 bases align to TRBD1. The trim removed 0 bases at V and 7 bases at J, leaving 5 bases unmatched. Germline CDR1 MNHEY, CDR2 SMNVEV (reference sequence). The CDR3 totals 15 residues. The CDR3, as DNA: TGTGCCAGCAGTTTATCGAGGACAGGGGGGGGTGGCTACACCTTC. This translates into CASSLSRTGGGGYTF.